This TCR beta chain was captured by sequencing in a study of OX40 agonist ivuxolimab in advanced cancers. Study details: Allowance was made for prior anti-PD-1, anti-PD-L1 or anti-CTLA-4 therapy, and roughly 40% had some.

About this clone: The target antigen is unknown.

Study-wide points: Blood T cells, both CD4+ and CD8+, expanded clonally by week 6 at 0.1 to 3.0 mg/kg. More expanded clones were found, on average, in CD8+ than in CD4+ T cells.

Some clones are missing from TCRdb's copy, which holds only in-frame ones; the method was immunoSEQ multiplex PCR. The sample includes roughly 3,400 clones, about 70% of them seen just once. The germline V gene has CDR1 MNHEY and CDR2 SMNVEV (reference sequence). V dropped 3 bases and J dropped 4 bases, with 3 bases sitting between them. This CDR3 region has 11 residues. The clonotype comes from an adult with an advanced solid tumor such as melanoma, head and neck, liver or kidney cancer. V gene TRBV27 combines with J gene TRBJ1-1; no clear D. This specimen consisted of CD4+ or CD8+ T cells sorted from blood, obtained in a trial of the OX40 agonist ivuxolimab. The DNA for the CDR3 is TGTGCCAGCAGTTTCGGCACTGAAGCTTTCTTT. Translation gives CASSFGTEAFF.